A single sample is the source of the 14 T cell receptor beta chains below, sequenced in a study of blood T cell repertoires in COVID-19. Method: immunoSEQ multiplex PCR; TCRdb's copy keeps in-frame clones and lacks some. The sample includes a few hundred thousand clones, around 90% of them seen just once. The material sequenced was peripheral blood. The origin of the receptors is a woman in her seventies with COVID-19, enrolled during active disease.

The V gene is TRBV29-1, the J gene TRBJ1-2; 7 nucleotides match TRBD1. The CDR3 covers 14 residues. Per the germline V gene, CDR1 is SQVTM and CDR2 is ANQGSEA. Trimming removed 2 bases from V and 7 bases from J; junction bases left unmatched: 10. The DNA of the CDR3 is TGCAGCGTTGAAAGGAGGGGGCGGTCTGGTGGCTACACCTTC. Protein product: CSVERRGRSGGYTF.

This clone was detected a few times. V and J are TRBV27 and TRBJ2-1; unclear D gene. Germline V gene sequence: CDR1 MNHEY, CDR2 SMNVEV (reference sequence). The CDR3 is made up of 15 amino acids. V lost 3 bases and J 8 bases, leaving 17 bases between the germline ends. As DNA, the CDR3 is TGTGCCAGCAGTTTGTGGGCCCTGGGTGTGGATGAGCAGTTCTTC. Translated: CASSLWALGVDEQFF.

The chain links TRBV13 to TRBJ1-3, with D hard to call. V was shortened by 2 bases and J by 0 bases, with 8 bases between the two germline ends. This CDR3 has 15 residues. From germline, CDR1 is PRHDT and CDR2 FYEKMQ (reference sequence). CDR3 sequence (DNA): TGTGCCAGCAGCTTACAGGTTTTCTCTGGAAACACCATATATTTT. The encoded protein is CASSLQVFSGNTIYF.

This chain links TRBV5-5 with TRBJ2-1; 9 positions agree with TRBD2. The CDR3 is 15 amino acids. V trimming: 4 bases; J trimming: 8 bases; junction bases outside the gene matches: 10. Germline lookup yields CDR1 SGHKS and CDR2 YYEKEE (reference sequence). The CDR3 sequence is CASSPRLAETYEQFF. CDR3 nucleotides: TGTGCCAGCAGCCCACGACTAGCGGAGACTTATGAGCAGTTCTTC. The variable domain in full, with the rest retrieved from reference TRBV5-5 and TRBJ2-1, is DAGVTQSPTHLIKTRGQQVTLRCSPISGHKSVSWYQQVLGQGPQFIFQYYEKEERGRGNFPDRFSARQFPNYSSELNVNALLLGDSALYLCASSPRLAETYEQFFGPGTRLTVL.

The chain has TRBV7-2 and TRBJ2-1; D perhaps matches TRBD1 (6 bases). This CDR3 region has 14 residues. Trimming removed 6 bases from V and 0 bases from J, with 9 bases in between. Per germline, CDR1 SGHTA and CDR2 FQGNSA. This CDR3 reads CASRRRGSYNEQFF. Here the CDR3 DNA reads TGTGCCAGCAGACGCAGGGGCTCCTACAATGAGCAGTTCTTC.

The V call is TRBV15, the J call TRBJ1-5, with 8 bases lining up with TRBD1. Trimming took 1 base from V and 4 from J; bases not matched to a gene: 9. The CDR3 sequence is 17 residues long. Germline CDR1 is LNHNV and CDR2 is YYDKDF (reference sequence). CDR3 in DNA: TGTGCCACCAGCAGAGTCACCGGGACAGGATTAAATCAGCCCCAGCATTTT. As protein: CATSRVTGTGLNQPQHF.

The chain couples TRBV7-8 to TRBJ2-5, with D possibly being TRBD2 (5 bases). The CDR3 totals 15 residues. Germline V gene data show CDR1 as SGHVS and CDR2 as FQNEAQ. V shed 5 bases and J shed 7 bases, with 20 bases lying between them. The CDR3 is CASSTQTNSGVTQYF. For the CDR3, the DNA is TGTGCCAGCAGCACTCAGACCAACAGCGGAGTGACCCAGTACTTC.

The chain carries TRBV2 and TRBJ1-2, with TRBD1 identical over 7 bases. Germline V gene data show CDR1 as SNHLY and CDR2 as FYNNEI. CDR3 length equals 11 residues. With V trimmed by 10 bases and J by 2 bases, 1 base remained unmatched. Written as DNA, the CDR3 is TGTGCCATACAGGGGAACTATGGCTACACCTTC. As protein: CAIQGNYGYTF.

The chain carries TRBV7-3 and TRBJ1-2, with D unresolved. Trimming stripped 1 base from V and 4 bases from J, with 10 bases between. The CDR3 loop spans 14 amino acids. Per germline, CDR1 SGHTA and CDR2 FQGTGA. Here the CDR3 DNA reads TGTGCCAGCAGCTTAAATTCCCAGTCCTATGGCTACACCTTC. It specifies CASSLNSQSYGYTF.

J is TRBJ2-7 and V is TRBV7-8; TRBD1 might be the D (6 bases). The CDR3 covers 14 residues. CDR1 and CDR2 from the germline V gene are SGHVS and FQNEAQ. V shed 9 bases and J shed 2 bases, with 17 bases lying between them. The CDR3 loop reads CASRGLLTPYEQYF. The DNA for the CDR3 is TGTGCCAGTAGGGGGTTGCTGACCCCCTACGAGCAGTACTTC. The full variable domain, completed using reference TRBV7-8 and TRBJ2-7, is GAGVSQSPRYKVAKRGQDVALRCDPISGHVSLFWYQQALGQGPEFLTYFQNEAQLDKSGLPSDRFFAERPEGSVSTLKIQRTQQEDSAVYLCASRGLLTPYEQYFGPGTRLTVT.

In DNA, the CDR3 is TGTGCCGGTAATATGGCAGAAAAACTGTTTTTT. Its translation: CAGNMAEKLFF. The chain recombines TRBV30 with TRBJ1-4, with unresolved D. Per germline, CDR1 GTSNPN and CDR2 SVGIG (reference sequence). The germline V and J ends were trimmed by 8 bases and 8 bases, with 12 bases remaining between them. The CDR3 is made up of 11 amino acids.

The gene calls are TRBV6-5 and TRBJ2-5, with 8 bases fitting TRBD2. The CDR3 spans 14 residues. The trim removed 7 bases at V and 5 bases at J, leaving 9 bases unmatched. Germline values: CDR1 MNHEY, CDR2 SVGAGI. CDR3 in DNA: TGTGCCAGCATCCCGGGAGGGCCGGGGGAGACCCAGTACTTC. Translated: CASIPGGPGETQYF.

The chain employs TRBV5-1 and TRBJ2-7, with unresolved D. V was cut by 0 bases and J by 2 bases, with 9 bases left in between. The CDR3 length is 14 residues. The germline gives CDR1 SGHRS, CDR2 YFSETQ. CDR3 coding DNA: TGCGCCAGCAGCTTGGGGTCACAAACCTACGAGCAGTACTTC. Amino acid sequence: CASSLGSQTYEQYF.

CDR3 sequence reads: CASSPRGETQYF. The CDR3 nucleotides read TGTGCCAGTAGCCCCCGAGGGGAGACCCAGTACTTC. The rearrangement links TRBV19 to TRBJ2-5, with a tentative D call TRBD2 (5 bases). The CDR3 is 12 amino acids. V lost 6 bases and J lost 5, with 10 bases in between. Per the germline V gene, CDR1 is LNHDA and CDR2 is SQIVND (reference sequence).